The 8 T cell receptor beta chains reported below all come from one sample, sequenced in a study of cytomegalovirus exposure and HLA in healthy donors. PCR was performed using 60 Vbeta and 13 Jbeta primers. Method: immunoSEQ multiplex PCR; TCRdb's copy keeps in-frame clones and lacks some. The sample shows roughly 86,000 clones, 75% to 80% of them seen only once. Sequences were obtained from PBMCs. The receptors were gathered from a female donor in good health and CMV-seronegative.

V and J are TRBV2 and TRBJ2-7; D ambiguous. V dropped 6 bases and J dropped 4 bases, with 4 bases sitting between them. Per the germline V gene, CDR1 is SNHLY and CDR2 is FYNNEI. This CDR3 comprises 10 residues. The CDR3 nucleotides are TGTGCCAGCAGCGAGTACGAGCAGTACTTC. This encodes CASSEYEQYF.

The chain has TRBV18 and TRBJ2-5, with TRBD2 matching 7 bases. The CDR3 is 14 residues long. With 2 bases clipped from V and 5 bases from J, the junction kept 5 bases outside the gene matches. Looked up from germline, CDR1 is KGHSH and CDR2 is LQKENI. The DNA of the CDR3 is TGTGCCAGCTCACCAGGTCAGGGAGGGGAGACCCAGTACTTC. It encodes CASSPGQGGETQYF.

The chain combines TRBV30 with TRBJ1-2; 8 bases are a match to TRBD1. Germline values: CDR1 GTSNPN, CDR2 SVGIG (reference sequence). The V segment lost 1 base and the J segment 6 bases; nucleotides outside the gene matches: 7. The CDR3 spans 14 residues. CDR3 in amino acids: CAWSAHGTGDGYTF. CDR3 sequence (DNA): TGTGCCTGGAGTGCCCACGGGACAGGTGATGGCTACACCTTC.

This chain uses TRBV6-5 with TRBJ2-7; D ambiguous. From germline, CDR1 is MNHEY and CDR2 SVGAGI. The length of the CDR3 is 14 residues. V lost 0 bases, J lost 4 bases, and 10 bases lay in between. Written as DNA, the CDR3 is TGTGCCAGCAGTTACTCGGGCCAGGTTTACGAGCAGTACTTC. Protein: CASSYSGQVYEQYF.

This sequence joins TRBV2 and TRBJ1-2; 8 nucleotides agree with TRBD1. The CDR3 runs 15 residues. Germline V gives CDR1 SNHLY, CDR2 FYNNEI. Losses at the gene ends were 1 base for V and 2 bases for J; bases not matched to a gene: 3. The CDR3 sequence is CASSEGTGRNYGYTF. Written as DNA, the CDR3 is TGTGCCAGCAGTGAAGGGACAGGGAGGAACTATGGCTACACCTTC.

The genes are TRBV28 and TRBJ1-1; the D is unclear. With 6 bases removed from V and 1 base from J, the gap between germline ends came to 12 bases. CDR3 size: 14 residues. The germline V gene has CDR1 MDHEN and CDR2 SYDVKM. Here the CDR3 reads CASRYSRGNTEAFF. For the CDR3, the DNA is TGTGCCAGCAGGTACTCCCGAGGGAACACTGAAGCTTTCTTT.

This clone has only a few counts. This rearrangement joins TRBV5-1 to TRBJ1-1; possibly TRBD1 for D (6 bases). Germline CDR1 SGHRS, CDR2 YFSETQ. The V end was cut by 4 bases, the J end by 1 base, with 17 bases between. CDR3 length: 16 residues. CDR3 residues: CASSPSEWGPNTEAFF. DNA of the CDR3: TGCGCCAGCAGCCCCAGCGAGTGGGGGCCGAACACTGAAGCTTTCTTT.

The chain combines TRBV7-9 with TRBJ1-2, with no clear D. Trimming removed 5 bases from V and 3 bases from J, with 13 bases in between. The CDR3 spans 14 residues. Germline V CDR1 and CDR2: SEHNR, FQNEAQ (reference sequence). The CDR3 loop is CASSPGRADYGYTF. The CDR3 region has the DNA TGTGCCAGCAGCCCCGGGAGGGCAGACTATGGCTACACCTTC.